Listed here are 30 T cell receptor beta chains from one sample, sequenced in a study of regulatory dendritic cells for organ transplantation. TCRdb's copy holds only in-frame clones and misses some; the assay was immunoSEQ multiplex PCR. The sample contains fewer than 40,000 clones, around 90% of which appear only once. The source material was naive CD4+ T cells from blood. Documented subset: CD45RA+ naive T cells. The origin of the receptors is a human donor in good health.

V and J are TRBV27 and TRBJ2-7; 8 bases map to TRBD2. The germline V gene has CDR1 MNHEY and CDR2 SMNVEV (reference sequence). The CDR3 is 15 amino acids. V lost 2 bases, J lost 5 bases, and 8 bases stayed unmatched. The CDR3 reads CASSLVGRGVHEQYF. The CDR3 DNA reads TGTGCCAGCAGTTTAGTCGGGCGGGGGGTTCACGAGCAGTACTTC.

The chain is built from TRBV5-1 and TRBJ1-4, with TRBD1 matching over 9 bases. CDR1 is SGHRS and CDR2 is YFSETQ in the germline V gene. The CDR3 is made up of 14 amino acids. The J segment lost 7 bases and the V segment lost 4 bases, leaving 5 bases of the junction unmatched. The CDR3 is CASSVGQGSEKLFF. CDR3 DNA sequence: TGCGCCAGCAGCGTTGGACAGGGGAGTGAAAAACTGTTTTTT.

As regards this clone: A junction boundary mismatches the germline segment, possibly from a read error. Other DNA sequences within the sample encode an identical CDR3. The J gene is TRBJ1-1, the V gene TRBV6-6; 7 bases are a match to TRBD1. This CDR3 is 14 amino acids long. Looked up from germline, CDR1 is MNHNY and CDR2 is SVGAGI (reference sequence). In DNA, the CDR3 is TGTGCCAGCAGTTACGTCGGGACAGACACTGAGGCTTTCTTT. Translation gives CASSYVGTDTEAFF.

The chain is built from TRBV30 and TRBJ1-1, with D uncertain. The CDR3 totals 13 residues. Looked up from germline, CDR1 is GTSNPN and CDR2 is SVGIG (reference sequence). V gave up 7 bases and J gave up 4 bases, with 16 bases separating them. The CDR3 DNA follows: TGTGCCTTGGAGGTGGGAGTGGGCACTGAAGCTTTCTTT. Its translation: CALEVGVGTEAFF.

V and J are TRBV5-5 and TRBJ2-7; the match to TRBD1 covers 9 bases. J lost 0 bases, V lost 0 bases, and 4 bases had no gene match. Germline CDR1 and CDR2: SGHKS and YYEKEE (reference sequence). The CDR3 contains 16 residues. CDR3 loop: CASSLGDRASSYEQYF. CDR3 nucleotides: TGTGCCAGCAGCTTGGGGGACAGGGCGAGCTCCTACGAGCAGTACTTC.

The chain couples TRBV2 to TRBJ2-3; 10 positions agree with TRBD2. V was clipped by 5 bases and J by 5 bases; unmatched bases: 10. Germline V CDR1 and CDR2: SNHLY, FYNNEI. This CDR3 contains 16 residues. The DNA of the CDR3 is TGTGCCAGCAGTACCAGGAGCGGGGGGGTTGTAGATACGCAGTATTTT. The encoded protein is CASSTRSGGVVDTQYF.

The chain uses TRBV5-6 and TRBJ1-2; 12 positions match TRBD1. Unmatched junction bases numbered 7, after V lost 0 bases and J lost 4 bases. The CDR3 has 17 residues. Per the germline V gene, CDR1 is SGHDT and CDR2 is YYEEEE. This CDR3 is CASSLVGDRGRGYGYTF. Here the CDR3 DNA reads TGTGCCAGCAGCTTGGTGGGGGACAGGGGGCGCGGCTATGGCTACACCTTC.

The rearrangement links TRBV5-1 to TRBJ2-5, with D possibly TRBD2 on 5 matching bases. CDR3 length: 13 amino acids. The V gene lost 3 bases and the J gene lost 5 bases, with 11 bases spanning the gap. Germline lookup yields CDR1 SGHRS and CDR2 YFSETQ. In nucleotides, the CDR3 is TGCGCCAGCAGCTGGAGGAGAGGGGAGACCCAGTACTTC. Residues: CASSWRRGETQYF.

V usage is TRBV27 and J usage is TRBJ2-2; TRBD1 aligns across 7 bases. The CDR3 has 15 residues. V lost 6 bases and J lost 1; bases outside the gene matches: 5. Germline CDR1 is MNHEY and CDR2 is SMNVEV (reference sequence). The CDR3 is CASRSGGGNTGELFF. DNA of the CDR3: TGTGCCAGCAGATCAGGGGGTGGGAACACCGGGGAGCTGTTTTTT.

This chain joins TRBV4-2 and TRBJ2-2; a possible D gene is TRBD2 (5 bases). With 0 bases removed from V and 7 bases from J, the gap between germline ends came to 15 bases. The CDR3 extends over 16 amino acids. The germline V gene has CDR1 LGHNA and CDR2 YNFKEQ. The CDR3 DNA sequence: TGTGCCAGCAGCCAAGAGGGGTCCTCGGGGAGCGGGGAGCTGTTTTTT. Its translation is CASSQEGSSGSGELFF.

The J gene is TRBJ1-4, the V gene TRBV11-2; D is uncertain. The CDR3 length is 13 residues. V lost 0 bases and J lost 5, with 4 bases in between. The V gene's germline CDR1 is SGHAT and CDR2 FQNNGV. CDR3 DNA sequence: TGTGCCAGCAGCTTAGATCAGAATGAAAAACTGTTTTTT. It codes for CASSLDQNEKLFF.

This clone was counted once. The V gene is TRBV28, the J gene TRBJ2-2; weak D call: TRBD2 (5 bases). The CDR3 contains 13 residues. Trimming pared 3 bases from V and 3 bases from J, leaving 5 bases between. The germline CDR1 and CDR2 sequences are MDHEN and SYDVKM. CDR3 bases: TGTGCCAGCAGTTTGAGGGACACCGGGGAGCTGTTTTTT. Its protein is CASSLRDTGELFF.

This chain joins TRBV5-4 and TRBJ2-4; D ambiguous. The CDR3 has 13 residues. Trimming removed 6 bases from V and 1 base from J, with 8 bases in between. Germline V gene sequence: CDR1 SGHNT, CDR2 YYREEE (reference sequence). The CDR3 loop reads CASTSSAKNIQYF. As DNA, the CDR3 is TGTGCCAGCACTTCGTCCGCCAAAAACATTCAGTACTTC.

The CDR3: CASSQVIAGTGELFF. The CDR3, as DNA: TGTGCCAGCAGCCAAGTTATAGCGGGAACCGGGGAGCTGTTTTTT. The chain is built from TRBV14 and TRBJ2-2; 8 nucleotides align to TRBD2. Trimming removed 1 base from V and 5 bases from J; junction bases left unmatched: 3. The V gene's germline CDR1 is SGHDN and CDR2 FVKESK. This CDR3 has 15 amino acids.

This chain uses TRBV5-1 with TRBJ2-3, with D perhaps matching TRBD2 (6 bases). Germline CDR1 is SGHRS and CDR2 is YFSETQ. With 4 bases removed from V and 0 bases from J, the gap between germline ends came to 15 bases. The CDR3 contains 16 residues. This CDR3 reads CASSPSTGTSTDTQYF. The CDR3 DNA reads TGCGCCAGCAGCCCCTCGACCGGGACTAGCACAGATACGCAGTATTTT.

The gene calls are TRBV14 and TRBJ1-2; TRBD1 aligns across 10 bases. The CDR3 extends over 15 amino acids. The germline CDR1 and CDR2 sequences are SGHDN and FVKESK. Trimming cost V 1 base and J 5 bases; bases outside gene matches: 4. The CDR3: CASSQVSDRGYGYTF. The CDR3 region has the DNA TGTGCCAGCAGCCAAGTCTCGGACAGGGGGTATGGCTACACCTTC.

The CDR3 here is CASSLDSGRLYEQYF. Here the CDR3 DNA reads TGTGCCAGCAGCTTAGATTCGGGGAGATTGTACGAGCAGTACTTC. The J gene is TRBJ2-7, the V gene TRBV11-1; D may be TRBD2 (5 bases). Germline lookup yields CDR1 SGHAT and CDR2 FQDESV (reference sequence). Between the trimmed V and J ends, which lost 1 base and 4 bases, there was a span of 14 bases. This CDR3 has 15 amino acids. Complete variable domain (other parts from reference TRBV11-1 and TRBJ2-7): EAEVAQSPRYKITEKSQAVAFWCDPISGHATLYWYRQILGQGPELLVQFQDESVVDDSQLPKDRFSAERLKGVDSTLKIQPAELGDSAMYLCASSLDSGRLYEQYFGPGTRLTVT.

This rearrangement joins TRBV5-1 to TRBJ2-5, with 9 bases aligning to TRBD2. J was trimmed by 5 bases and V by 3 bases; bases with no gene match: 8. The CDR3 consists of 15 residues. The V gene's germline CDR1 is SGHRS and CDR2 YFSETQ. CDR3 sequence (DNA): TGCGCCAGCAGCTCGGTAGCGGGAGCCCCCGAGACCCAGTACTTC. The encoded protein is CASSSVAGAPETQYF.

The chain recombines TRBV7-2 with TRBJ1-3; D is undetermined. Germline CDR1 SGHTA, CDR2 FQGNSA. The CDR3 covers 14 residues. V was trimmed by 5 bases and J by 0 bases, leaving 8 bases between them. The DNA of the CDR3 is TGTGCCAGCAGCCGAGGAAGCTCTGGAAACACCATATATTTT. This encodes CASSRGSSGNTIYF.

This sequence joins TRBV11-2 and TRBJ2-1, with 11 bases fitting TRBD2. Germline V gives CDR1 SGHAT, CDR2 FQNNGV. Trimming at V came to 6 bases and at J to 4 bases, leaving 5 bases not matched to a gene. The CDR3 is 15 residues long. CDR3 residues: CASRATSGSYNEQFF. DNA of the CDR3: TGTGCCAGCAGGGCTACTAGCGGGAGTTACAATGAGCAGTTCTTC.

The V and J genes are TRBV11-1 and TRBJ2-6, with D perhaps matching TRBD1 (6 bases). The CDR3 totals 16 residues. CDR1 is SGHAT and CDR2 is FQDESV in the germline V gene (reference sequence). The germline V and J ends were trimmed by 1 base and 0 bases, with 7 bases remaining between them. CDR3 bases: TGTGCCAGCAGCTTAGAAGGGGGCTCTGGGGCCAACGTCCTGACTTTC. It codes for CASSLEGGSGANVLTF.

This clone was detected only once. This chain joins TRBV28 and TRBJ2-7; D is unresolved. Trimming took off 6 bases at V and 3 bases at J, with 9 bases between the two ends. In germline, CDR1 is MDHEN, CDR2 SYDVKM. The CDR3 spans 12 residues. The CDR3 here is CASRERSYEQYF. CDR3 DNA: TGTGCCAGCAGGGAACGGAGCTACGAGCAGTACTTC.

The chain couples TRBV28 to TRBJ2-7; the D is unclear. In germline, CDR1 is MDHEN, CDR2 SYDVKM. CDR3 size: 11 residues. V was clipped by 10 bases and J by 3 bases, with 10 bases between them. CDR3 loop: CATEMSYEQYF. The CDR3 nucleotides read TGTGCCACGGAGATGAGCTACGAGCAGTACTTC.

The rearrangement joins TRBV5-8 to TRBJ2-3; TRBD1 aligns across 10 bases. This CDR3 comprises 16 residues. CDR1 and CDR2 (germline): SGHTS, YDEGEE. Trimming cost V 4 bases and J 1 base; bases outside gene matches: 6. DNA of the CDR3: TGTGCCAGCAGCCCGGTTGGGACAGGGGGCACAGATACGCAGTATTTT. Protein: CASSPVGTGGTDTQYF. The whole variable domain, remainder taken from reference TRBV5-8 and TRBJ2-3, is EAGVTQSPTHLIKTRGQQATLRCSPISGHTSVYWYQQALGLGLQFLLWYDEGEERNRGNFPPRFSGRQFPNYSSELNVNALELEDSALYLCASSPVGTGGTDTQYFGPGTRLTVL.

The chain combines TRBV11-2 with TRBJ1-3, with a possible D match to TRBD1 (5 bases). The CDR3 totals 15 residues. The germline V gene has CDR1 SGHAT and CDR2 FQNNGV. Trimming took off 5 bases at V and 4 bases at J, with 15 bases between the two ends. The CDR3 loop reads CASSRGGTGGNTIYF. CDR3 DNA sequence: TGTGCCAGCAGCCGGGGAGGGACGGGAGGAAACACCATATATTTT.

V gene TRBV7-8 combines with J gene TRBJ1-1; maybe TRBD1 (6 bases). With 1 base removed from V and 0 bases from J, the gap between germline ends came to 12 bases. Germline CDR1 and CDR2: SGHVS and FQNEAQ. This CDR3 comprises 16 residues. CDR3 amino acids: CASSLEPGAMNTEAFF. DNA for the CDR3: TGTGCCAGCAGCTTAGAGCCAGGGGCCATGAACACTGAAGCTTTCTTT.

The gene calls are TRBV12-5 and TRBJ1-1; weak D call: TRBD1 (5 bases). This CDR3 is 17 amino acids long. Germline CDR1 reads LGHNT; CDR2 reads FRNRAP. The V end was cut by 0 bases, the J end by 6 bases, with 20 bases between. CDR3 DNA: TGTGCTAGTGGTTTGGTAATTGGAAGGGGAGACAAAGCTGAAGCTTTCTTT. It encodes CASGLVIGRGDKAEAFF.

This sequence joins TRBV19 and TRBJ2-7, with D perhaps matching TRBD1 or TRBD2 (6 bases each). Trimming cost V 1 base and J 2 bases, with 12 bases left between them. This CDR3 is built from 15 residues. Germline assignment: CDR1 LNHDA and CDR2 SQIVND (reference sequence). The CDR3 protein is CASSIVGGRPYEQYF. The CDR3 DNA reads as TGTGCCAGTAGTATAGTAGGGGGGCGACCCTACGAGCAGTACTTC.

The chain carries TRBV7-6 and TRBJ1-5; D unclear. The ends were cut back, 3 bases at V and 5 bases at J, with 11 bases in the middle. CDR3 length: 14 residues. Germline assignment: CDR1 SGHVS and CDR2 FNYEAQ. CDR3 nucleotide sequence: TGTGCCAGCAGCTTGACGGGTTCGGATCAGCCCCAGCATTTT. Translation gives CASSLTGSDQPQHF.

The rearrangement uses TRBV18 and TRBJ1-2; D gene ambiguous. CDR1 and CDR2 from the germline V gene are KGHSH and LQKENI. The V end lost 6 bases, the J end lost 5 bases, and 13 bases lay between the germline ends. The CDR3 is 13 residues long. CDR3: CASSTTESYGYTF. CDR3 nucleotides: TGTGCCAGCTCGACTACAGAAAGTTATGGCTACACCTTC.